Many counts were recorded for the clone carrying this TCR beta chain. Researchers amplified the TCR beta CDR3 regions from RNA transcripts. During a first-round RT-PCR of the TCR CDR3, the HTBI primer set was used. TCRdb reanalysed the multiplex PCR reads using MiXCR and keeps one entry per CDR3 protein. The repertoire holds over 400,000 distinct CDR3 sequences, with roughly 14% as singletons. Disease lasting under 3 months, a NOSPECS grade of at least 4, and a Clinical Activity Score of at least 3 were features of the ophthalmopathy patients. The data stem from a study of T cells in Graves' hyperthyroidism and ophthalmopathy. The overall study: The blood sample was taken at first diagnosis, before treatment began.

Material for sequencing was blood. The receptor was isolated from a man between 18 and 35 years old with Graves' ophthalmopathy.

The CDR3 region has the DNA TGTGCCAGCAGCCCCCCAGAACAGTCCTATTCACCCCTCCACTTT. Translated: CASSPPEQSYSPLHF. The V and J genes are TRBV7-3 and TRBJ1-6; no firm D call. V was shortened by 5 bases and J by 8 bases, with 16 bases between the two germline ends. Germline CDR1 and CDR2: SGHTA and FQGTGA. CDR3 length: 15 amino acids.